The 25 T cell receptor beta chains below come from one sample, sequenced in a study of T cells in localized non-small cell lung cancer. Data came from immunoSEQ multiplex PCR; TCRdb stores just in-frame clones and leaves some out. Counted here are nearly 35,000 clones, 91% occurring once; the ten biggest clones make up 12%. Sequenced here: peripheral blood mononuclear cells, sampled before any cancer treatment. The receptors derive from a female donor older than 55 with stage II lung adenocarcinoma.

The V and J genes are TRBV4-1 and TRBJ2-7, with 7 bases identical to TRBD1. The germline V gene encodes CDR1 MGHRA and CDR2 YSYEKL. The CDR3 covers 15 residues. Trimming took 4 bases from V and 6 from J; bases not matched to a gene: 12. The CDR3 here is CASSRVPGQTAEQYF. Here the CDR3 DNA reads TGCGCCAGCAGCCGCGTACCGGGACAGACGGCCGAGCAGTACTTC.

This clone was seen more than once but under ten times. V usage is TRBV11-1 and J usage is TRBJ2-7; D possibly corresponds to TRBD2 (5 bases). This CDR3 region has 13 residues. Germline V CDR1 and CDR2: SGHAT, FQDESV (reference sequence). V lost 3 bases and J 0 bases, leaving 6 bases between the germline ends. The CDR3 protein is CASSFGLSYEQYF. The CDR3 nucleotides read TGTGCCAGCAGCTTCGGACTCTCCTACGAGCAGTACTTC.

V is TRBV14 and J is TRBJ2-1; 8 nucleotides line up with TRBD1. The trim removed 6 bases at V and 14 bases at J, leaving 12 bases unmatched. CDR1 is SGHDN and CDR2 is FVKESK in the germline V gene. The CDR3 covers 13 residues. The CDR3 is CASSPAVGTGEFF. DNA for the CDR3: TGTGCCAGCAGTCCCGCGGTAGGGACAGGCGAGTTCTTC.

The chain joins TRBV28 to TRBJ1-1, with D possibly TRBD1 on 5 matching bases. Trimming took off 10 bases at V and 9 bases at J, with 21 bases between the two ends. CDR3 length: 13 amino acids. The germline gives CDR1 MDHEN, CDR2 SYDVKM. DNA for the CDR3: TGTGCCATCACTAACCAACTACAGGCCCAAGCTTTCTTT. Translation: CAITNQLQAQAFF. Full variable domain (rest looked up from reference TRBV28 and TRBJ1-1): DVKVTQSSRYLVKRTGEKVFLECVQDMDHENMFWYRQDPGLGLRLIYFSYDVKMKEKGDIPEGYSVSREKKERFSLILESASTNQTSMYLCAITNQLQAQAFFGQGTRLTVV.

V and J are TRBV9 and TRBJ2-4, with a weak D call TRBD1 (6 bases). Germline V gene data show CDR1 as SGDLS and CDR2 as YYNGEE. The V end was cut by 0 bases, the J end by 6 bases, with 13 bases between. This CDR3 is 15 amino acids long. The CDR3 region is CASSVEGGMGNIQYF. In nucleotides, the CDR3 is TGTGCCAGCAGCGTAGAAGGGGGAATGGGAAACATTCAGTACTTC.

The chain carries TRBV7-6 and TRBJ2-3, with TRBD2 as a possible D gene (6 bases). CDR1 and CDR2 from the germline V gene are SGHVS and FNYEAQ. Trimming left V 0 bases short and J 0 bases short, with 16 bases between. This CDR3 has 18 amino acids. The DNA for the CDR3 is TGTGCCAGCAGCTTAGCTCCAACCGGGGGATCTAGCACAGATACGCAGTATTTT. Encoded protein: CASSLAPTGGSSTDTQYF. The variable domain in full, completed from reference TRBV7-6 and TRBJ2-3, reads GAGVSQSPRYKVTKRGQDVALRCDPISGHVSLYWYRQALGQGPEFLTYFNYEAQQDKSGLPNDRFSAERPEGSISTLTIQRTEQRDSAMYRCASSLAPTGGSSTDTQYFGPGTRLTVL.

CDR3 sequence: CASSESAGPMNTGELFF. For the CDR3, the DNA is TGCGCCAGCAGTGAGTCGGCTGGACCGATGAACACCGGGGAGCTGTTTTTT. V and J are TRBV10-2 and TRBJ2-2; no definite D call. V was pared by 0 bases and J by 1 base, with 12 bases between. The CDR3 has 17 residues. Germline CDR1 reads WSHSY; CDR2 reads SAAADI.

This chain links TRBV27 with TRBJ2-5; D perhaps matches TRBD1 (6 bases). Germline V lookup: CDR1 MNHEY, CDR2 SMNVEV (reference sequence). V was shortened by 5 bases and J by 4 bases, with 20 bases between the two germline ends. The CDR3 sequence is 16 residues long. In DNA form, the CDR3 reads TGTGCCAGCAGTCACAGGGACAATCTAAAATCAGAGACCCAGTACTTC. Encoded protein: CASSHRDNLKSETQYF.

This rearrangement joins TRBV28 to TRBJ2-3; D perhaps matches TRBD1 (5 bases). This CDR3 spans 17 amino acids. CDR1 is MDHEN and CDR2 is SYDVKM in the germline V gene. The V gene lost 3 bases and the J gene lost 0 bases, with 16 bases spanning the gap. This chain's CDR3 is CASSFNLQVSSTDTQYF. The CDR3 nucleotides are TGTGCCAGCAGTTTCAATCTACAGGTATCTAGCACAGATACGCAGTATTTT.

The sample holds a few counts of this clone. V is TRBV10-3 and J is TRBJ1-3; D is uncertain. This CDR3 region has 13 residues. Between the trimmed V and J ends, which lost 5 bases and 8 bases, there was a span of 13 bases. The germline V gene encodes CDR1 ENHRY and CDR2 SYGVKD. CDR3 in amino acids: CAISYKPEDTIYF. CDR3 coding DNA: TGTGCCATCAGTTACAAACCGGAGGACACCATATATTTT.

Concerning this clone: The same CDR3 arises from other DNA sequences in this sample as well. J is TRBJ2-7 and V is TRBV7-2; possible D gene TRBD2, 6 bases. The germline gives CDR1 SGHTA, CDR2 FQGNSA. V lost 3 bases and J 1 base, leaving 10 bases between the germline ends. CDR3 length: 14 amino acids. The CDR3 reads CASSFGGSSYEQYF. The CDR3 DNA sequence: TGTGCCAGCAGCTTTGGGGGGTCTTCCTACGAGCAGTACTTC.

The chain is built from TRBV5-1 and TRBJ2-3; 10 bases are a match to TRBD2. This CDR3 is 15 amino acids long. The V and J ends lost 4 bases and 0 bases, in that order; junction bases with no gene match: 2. The germline V gene has CDR1 SGHRS and CDR2 YFSETQ. CDR3 sequence reads: CASSATSGSTDTQYF. For the CDR3, the DNA is TGCGCCAGCAGCGCGACTAGCGGGAGCACAGATACGCAGTATTTT.

This chain joins TRBV7-2 and TRBJ1-5, with 7 bases lining up with TRBD1. V dropped 1 base and J dropped 6; count of bases not matched to a gene: 6. From germline, CDR1 is SGHTA and CDR2 FQGNSA. The CDR3 loop spans 15 amino acids. The CDR3 is CASSLDLAGGQPQHF. In DNA form, the CDR3 reads TGTGCCAGCAGCTTAGATCTTGCAGGGGGTCAGCCCCAGCATTTT.

In nucleotides, the CDR3 is TGTGCCAGCAGTGAGGTCAGCTACGAGCAGTACTTC. Its protein product is CASSEVSYEQYF. The chain couples TRBV2 to TRBJ2-7; D remains ambiguous. Germline V gene data show CDR1 as SNHLY and CDR2 as FYNNEI. The CDR3 length is 12 residues. With 3 bases removed from V and 3 bases from J, the gap between germline ends came to 6 bases. Looking up the rest from reference TRBV2 and TRBJ2-7 gives the full variable domain: EPEVTQTPSHQVTQMGQEVILRCVPISNHLYFYWYRQILGQKVEFLVSFYNNEISEKSEIFDDQFSVERPDGSNFTLKIRSTKLEDSAMYFCASSEVSYEQYFGPGTRLTVT.

The chain uses TRBV5-1 and TRBJ2-7; 7 positions match TRBD1. The V and J ends lost 0 bases and 0 bases, in that order; junction bases with no gene match: 9. The CDR3 covers 17 residues. The germline V gene encodes CDR1 SGHRS and CDR2 YFSETQ. The CDR3 bases are TGCGCCAGCAGCTTGGGCCCCTTGGGGACAGTCTCCTACGAGCAGTACTTC. Residues: CASSLGPLGTVSYEQYF. The entire variable domain, with the rest obtained from reference TRBV5-1 and TRBJ2-7, is as follows: KAGVTQTPRYLIKTRGQQVTLSCSPISGHRSVSWYQQTPGQGLQFLFEYFSETQRNKGNFPGRFSGRQFSNSRSEMNVSTLELGDSALYLCASSLGPLGTVSYEQYFGPGTRLTVT.

The chain has TRBV5-8 and TRBJ2-5; 8 nucleotides align to TRBD2. The CDR3 length is 15 residues. Germline CDR1 SGHTS, CDR2 YDEGEE. Trimming removed 0 bases from V and 9 bases from J; junction bases left unmatched: 10. The CDR3 reads CASSLVTGGASAQYF. CDR3 DNA sequence: TGTGCCAGCAGCTTGGTAACGGGGGGGGCGTCGGCCCAGTACTTC.

V gene TRBV2 combines with J gene TRBJ2-1; D gene uncertain. CDR3 length: 12 amino acids. V gave up 2 bases and J gave up 10 bases, with 9 bases separating them. Germline CDR1 and CDR2: SNHLY and FYNNEI. In DNA form, the CDR3 reads TGTGCCAGCAGTGAATCGGCGCAGGAGCAGTTCTTC. This codes for CASSESAQEQFF.

The chain links TRBV5-1 to TRBJ2-2; 11 bases agree with TRBD2. The germline V gene encodes CDR1 SGHRS and CDR2 YFSETQ. J gave up 5 bases and V 0 bases, and 0 bases lay outside the gene matches. This CDR3 comprises 15 residues. The CDR3 sequence is CASSLGTSGTGELFF. CDR3 nucleotide sequence: TGCGCCAGCAGCTTGGGGACTAGCGGGACCGGGGAGCTGTTTTTT.

J is TRBJ2-1 and V is TRBV19; 10 bases are a match to TRBD2. Trimming cost V 2 bases and J 7 bases; bases outside gene matches: 14. Germline values: CDR1 LNHDA, CDR2 SQIVND (reference sequence). This CDR3 is built from 18 residues. The chain's CDR3 is CASSINEGAGGARNEQFF. The CDR3, as DNA: TGTGCCAGTAGTATAAACGAGGGAGCGGGAGGGGCGCGAAATGAGCAGTTCTTC. Based on the CDR3 plus reference TRBV19 and TRBJ2-1, the full variable domain is DGGITQSPKYLFRKEGQNVTLSCEQNLNHDAMYWYRQDPGQGLRLIYYSQIVNDFQKGDIAEGYSVSREKKESFPLTVTSAQKNPTAFYLCASSINEGAGGARNEQFFGPGTRLTVL.

In this sample, this clone turned up a few times. Within the sample, other DNA sequences also encode this same CDR3. V usage is TRBV11-2 and J usage is TRBJ2-1; 13 bases are shared with TRBD2. The V gene end was trimmed by 2 bases and the J gene end by 4 bases; junction bases not matched to a gene: 2. The CDR3 loop spans 16 amino acids. Germline lookup yields CDR1 SGHAT and CDR2 FQNNGV. The CDR3 loop is CASSLTGLAGYNEQFF. The CDR3 DNA follows: TGTGCCAGCAGCTTAACGGGACTAGCGGGATACAATGAGCAGTTCTTC.

This chain links TRBV19 with TRBJ2-7; D gene uncertain. V lost 3 bases, J lost 2 bases, and 8 bases lay in between. The CDR3 length is 13 residues. The germline V gene has CDR1 LNHDA and CDR2 SQIVND (reference sequence). Here the CDR3 DNA reads TGTGCCAGTAGTATGGCGCTTCCCTACGAGCAGTACTTC. Translating gives CASSMALPYEQYF.

The chain uses TRBV7-9 and TRBJ1-3; no reliable D call. Germline V CDR1 and CDR2: SEHNR, FQNEAQ (reference sequence). With 1 base removed from V and 3 bases from J, the gap between germline ends came to 4 bases. The CDR3 runs to 13 residues. The CDR3 loop is CASSLESGNTIYF. CDR3 coding DNA: TGTGCCAGCAGCTTAGAGAGTGGAAACACCATATATTTT.

This chain uses TRBV7-2 with TRBJ1-1; D possibly corresponds to TRBD1 (5 bases). Per the germline V gene, CDR1 is SGHTA and CDR2 is FQGNSA. CDR3 size: 14 residues. V lost 5 bases, J lost 8 bases, and 18 bases lay in between. CDR3 sequence: CASSLGIKGREAFF. The CDR3 DNA reads TGTGCCAGCAGCCTGGGGATTAAGGGGCGCGAAGCTTTCTTT.

The chain has TRBV7-2 and TRBJ1-6; D is unclear. Germline CDR1 SGHTA, CDR2 FQGNSA. The CDR3 totals 12 residues. Trimming took 4 bases from V and 11 from J, leaving 9 bases between them. The CDR3 sequence: CASSSPGAPLHF. The DNA for the CDR3 is TGTGCCAGCAGCTCGCCCGGAGCACCCCTCCACTTT.

The V and J genes are TRBV5-1 and TRBJ2-1, with D perhaps TRBD2 (5 bases). This CDR3 is built from 16 residues. Germline CDR1 is SGHRS and CDR2 is YFSETQ. Trimming took off 0 bases at V and 1 base at J, with 11 bases between the two ends. The CDR3 sequence is CASSLDGGISYNEQFF. The CDR3, as DNA: TGCGCCAGCAGCTTGGACGGAGGTATTTCCTACAATGAGCAGTTCTTC.